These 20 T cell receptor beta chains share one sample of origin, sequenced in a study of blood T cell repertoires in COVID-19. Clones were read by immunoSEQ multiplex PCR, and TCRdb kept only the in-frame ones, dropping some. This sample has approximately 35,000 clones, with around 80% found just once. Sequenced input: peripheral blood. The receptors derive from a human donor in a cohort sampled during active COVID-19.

CDR3: CASRISGLGTDTQYF. The CDR3 DNA is TGTGCCAGCAGGATTAGCGGGCTTGGCACAGATACGCAGTATTTT. This chain uses TRBV6-6 with TRBJ2-3; TRBD2 agrees at 7 bases. Germline CDR1 reads MNHNY; CDR2 reads SVGAGI (reference sequence). The CDR3 consists of 15 residues. Trimming removed 6 bases from V and 1 base from J; junction bases left unmatched: 7.

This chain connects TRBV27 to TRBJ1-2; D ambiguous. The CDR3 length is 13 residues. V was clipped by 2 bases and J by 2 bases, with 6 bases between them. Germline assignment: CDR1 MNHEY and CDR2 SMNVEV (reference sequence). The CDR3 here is CASSLNGNYGYTF. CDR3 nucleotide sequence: TGTGCCAGCAGTTTAAACGGGAACTATGGCTACACCTTC.

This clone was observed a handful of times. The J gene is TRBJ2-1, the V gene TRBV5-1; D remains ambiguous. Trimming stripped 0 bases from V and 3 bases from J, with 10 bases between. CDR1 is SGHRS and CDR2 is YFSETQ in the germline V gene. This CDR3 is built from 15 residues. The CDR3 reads CASSLGGRGYNEQFF. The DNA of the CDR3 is TGCGCCAGCAGCTTGGGCGGAAGAGGCTACAATGAGCAGTTCTTC.

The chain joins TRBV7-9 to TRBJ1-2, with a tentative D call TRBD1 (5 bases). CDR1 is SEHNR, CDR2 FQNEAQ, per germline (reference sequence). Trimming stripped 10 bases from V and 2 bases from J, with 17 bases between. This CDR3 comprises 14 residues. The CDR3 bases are TGTGCCACCACTGGGGTGGGGCAGAACTATGGCTACACCTTC. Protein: CATTGVGQNYGYTF.

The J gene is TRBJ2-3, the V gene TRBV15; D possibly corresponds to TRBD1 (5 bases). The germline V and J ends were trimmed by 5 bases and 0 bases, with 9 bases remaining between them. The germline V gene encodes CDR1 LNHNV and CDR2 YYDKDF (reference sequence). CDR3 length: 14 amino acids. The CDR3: CATSRPGSTDTQYF. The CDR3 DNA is TGTGCCACCAGCCGACCAGGGAGCACAGATACGCAGTATTTT.

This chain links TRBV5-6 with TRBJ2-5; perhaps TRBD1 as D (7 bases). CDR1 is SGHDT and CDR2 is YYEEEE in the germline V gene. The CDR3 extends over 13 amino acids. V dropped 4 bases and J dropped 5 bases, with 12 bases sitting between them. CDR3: CASSGQAGETQYF. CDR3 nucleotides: TGTGCCAGCAGCGGACAGGCGGGGGAGACCCAGTACTTC.

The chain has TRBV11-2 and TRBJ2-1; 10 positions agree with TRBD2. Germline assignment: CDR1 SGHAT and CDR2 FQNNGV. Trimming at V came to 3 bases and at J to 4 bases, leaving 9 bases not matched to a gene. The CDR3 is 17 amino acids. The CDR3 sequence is CASSLSPSGGTYNEQFF. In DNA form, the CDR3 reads TGTGCCAGCAGCTTGTCGCCTAGCGGGGGAACTTACAATGAGCAGTTCTTC.

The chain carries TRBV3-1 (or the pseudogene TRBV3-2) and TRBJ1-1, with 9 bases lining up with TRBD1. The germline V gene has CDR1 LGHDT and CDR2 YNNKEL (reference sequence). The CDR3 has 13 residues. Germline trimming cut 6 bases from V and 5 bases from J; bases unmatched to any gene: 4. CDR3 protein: CASSRDRDTEAFF. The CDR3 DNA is TGTGCCAGCAGTCGGGACAGGGATACTGAAGCTTTCTTT.

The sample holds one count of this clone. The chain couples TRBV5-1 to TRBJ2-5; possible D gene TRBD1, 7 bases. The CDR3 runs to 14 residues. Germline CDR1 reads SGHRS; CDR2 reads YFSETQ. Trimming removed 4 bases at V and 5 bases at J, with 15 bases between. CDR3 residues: CASSGGTVKETQYF. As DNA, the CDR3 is TGCGCCAGCAGCGGCGGGACAGTAAAGGAGACCCAGTACTTC. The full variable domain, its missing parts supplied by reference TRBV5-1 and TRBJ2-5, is KAGVTQTPRYLIKTRGQQVTLSCSPISGHRSVSWYQQTPGQGLQFLFEYFSETQRNKGNFPGRFSGRQFSNSRSEMNVSTLELGDSALYLCASSGGTVKETQYFGPGTRLLVL.

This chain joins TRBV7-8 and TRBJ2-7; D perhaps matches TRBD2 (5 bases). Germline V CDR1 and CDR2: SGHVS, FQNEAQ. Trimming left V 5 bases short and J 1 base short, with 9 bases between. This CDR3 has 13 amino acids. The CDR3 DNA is TGTGCCAGCAGCAGACGGGGATCCTACGAGCAGTACTTC. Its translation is CASSRRGSYEQYF.

The DNA for the CDR3 is TGTGCCATCGGGGGGATCGGCACAGATACGCAGTATTTT. As protein: CAIGGIGTDTQYF. The gene calls are TRBV2 and TRBJ2-3, with 7 bases aligning to TRBD2. There are 13 residues in the CDR3. Per the germline V gene, CDR1 is SNHLY and CDR2 is FYNNEI. Unmatched junction bases numbered 5, after V lost 10 bases and J lost 1 base.

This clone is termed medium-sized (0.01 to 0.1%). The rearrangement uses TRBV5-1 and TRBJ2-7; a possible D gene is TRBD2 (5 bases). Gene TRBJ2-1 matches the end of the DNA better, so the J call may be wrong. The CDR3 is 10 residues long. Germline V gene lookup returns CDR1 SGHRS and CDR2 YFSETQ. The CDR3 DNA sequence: TGCGCCACTTTCCGGGGATGCCAGTTCTTC. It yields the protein CATFRGCQFF.

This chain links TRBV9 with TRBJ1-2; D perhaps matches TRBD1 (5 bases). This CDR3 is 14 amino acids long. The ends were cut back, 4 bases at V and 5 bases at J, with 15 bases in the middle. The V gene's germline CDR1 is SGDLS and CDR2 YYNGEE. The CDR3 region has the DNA TGTGCCAGCAGCCTTACCCAGGGTGGGTATGGCTACACCTTC. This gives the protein CASSLTQGGYGYTF.

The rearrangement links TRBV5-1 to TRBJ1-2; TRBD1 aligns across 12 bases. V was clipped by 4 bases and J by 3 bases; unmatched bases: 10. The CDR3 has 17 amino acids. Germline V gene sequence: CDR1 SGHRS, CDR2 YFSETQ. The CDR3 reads CASSASGTGGADYGYTF. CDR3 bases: TGCGCCAGCAGCGCCTCCGGGACAGGGGGCGCCGACTATGGCTACACCTTC.

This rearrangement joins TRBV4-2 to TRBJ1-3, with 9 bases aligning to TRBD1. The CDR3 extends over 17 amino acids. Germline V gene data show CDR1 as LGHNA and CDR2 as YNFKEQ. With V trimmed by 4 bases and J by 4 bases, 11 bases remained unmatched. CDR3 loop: CASSLRPGQGGGNTIYF. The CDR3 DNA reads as TGTGCCAGCAGCCTCCGCCCGGGACAGGGTGGAGGAAACACCATATATTTT.

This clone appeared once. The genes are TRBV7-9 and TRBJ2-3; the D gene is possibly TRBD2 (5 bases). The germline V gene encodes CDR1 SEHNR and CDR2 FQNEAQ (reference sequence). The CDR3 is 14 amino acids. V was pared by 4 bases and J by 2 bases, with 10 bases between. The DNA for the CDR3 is TGTGCCAGCAGCTCCGGGATCCTCACAGATACGCAGTATTTT. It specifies CASSSGILTDTQYF.

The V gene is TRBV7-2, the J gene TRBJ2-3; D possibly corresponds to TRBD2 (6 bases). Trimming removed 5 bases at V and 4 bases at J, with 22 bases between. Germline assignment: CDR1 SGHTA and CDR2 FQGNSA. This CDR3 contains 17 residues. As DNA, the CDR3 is TGTGCCAGCAGCAATGAAATTCCTAGCGCATCTGCAGATACGCAGTATTTT. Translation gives CASSNEIPSASADTQYF.

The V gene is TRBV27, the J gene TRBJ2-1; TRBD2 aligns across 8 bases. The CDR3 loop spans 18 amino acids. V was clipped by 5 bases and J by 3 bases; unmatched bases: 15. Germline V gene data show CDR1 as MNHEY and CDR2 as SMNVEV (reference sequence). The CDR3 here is CASSPPGGGTDVYNEQFF. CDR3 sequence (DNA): TGTGCCAGCAGTCCCCCCGGGGGGGGGACTGACGTCTACAATGAGCAGTTCTTC.

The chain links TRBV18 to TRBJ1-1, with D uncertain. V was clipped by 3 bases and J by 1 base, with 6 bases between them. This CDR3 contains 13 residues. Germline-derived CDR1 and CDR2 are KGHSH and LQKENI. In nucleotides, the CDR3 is TGTGCCAGCTCACCCATCCAGAACACTGAAGCTTTCTTT. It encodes CASSPIQNTEAFF.

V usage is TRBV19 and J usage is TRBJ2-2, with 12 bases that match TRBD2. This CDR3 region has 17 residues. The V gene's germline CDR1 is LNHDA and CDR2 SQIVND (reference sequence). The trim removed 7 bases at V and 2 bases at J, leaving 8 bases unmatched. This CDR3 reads CASTRLAGDENTGELFF. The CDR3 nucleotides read TGTGCCAGTACCCGACTAGCGGGGGACGAAAACACCGGGGAGCTGTTTTTT.